A single T cell receptor (beta chain) is shown here with its context. Its antigen is unknown. Repertoires were generated with immunoSEQ multiplex PCR, while TCRdb's copy carries only in-frame clones and drops some. Counted here are about 40,000 clones, roughly 66% occurring once; the ten biggest clones make up about 16%. The ViraFEST assay expanded antigen-specific CD4+ T cells with viral peptide pools before sequencing. A roughly 10-day culture period preceded the isolation of CD4+ T cells. Recipients of the vaccine had no prior SARS-CoV-2 infection and negative nucleocapsid antibodies. This sample stems from a study of vaccination effects on CD4 cells after COVID-19. Study summary: Two doses of either BNT162b2 or mRNA-1273 were given to each participant.

The CDR3 extends over 16 amino acids. Per the germline V gene, CDR1 is MNHEY and CDR2 is SVGAGI. Trimming at V came to 1 base and at J to 5 bases, leaving 6 bases not matched to a gene. Study conclusions and caveats: Both infection-induced and vaccine-induced clones contracted markedly at late post-vaccination timepoints. The study found that only 1 of 255 vaccine-induced clones from healthy vaccinees cross-reacted with common cold coronaviruses.

The source of this sequence is a human donor who received a COVID-19 vaccine. This sample comprised CD4+ T cells from PBMCs cultured with HCoV-OC43 spike peptides, obtained before COVID-19 vaccination. Subset defined: HCoV-OC43 spike overlapping peptide pool stimulation. The V and J genes are TRBV6-5 and TRBJ2-5, with 11 nucleotides matching TRBD2. The CDR3 DNA sequence: TGTGCCAGCAGTTACTTAGGACTAGCGGGTGGTGAGACCCAGTACTTC. This sequence encodes CASSYLGLAGGETQYF.